A selection of T cell receptor beta chains follows, all from one sample in a study of blood T cell repertoires in COVID-19. Only in-frame clones appear in the TCRdb table, and some are missing; sequencing was by immunoSEQ multiplex PCR. The repertoire includes 250,000 to 300,000 clones, about 88% of them detected once, and roughly 2% sits in the top ten. Input material: PBMCs or T cells enriched from blood (not recorded which). The receptor source for this set is a woman in her fifties or sixties in a cohort exposed to, infected with or recovered from COVID-19 (not recorded which). Each CDR3 is given with its conserved first and last residue. D genes are given only for firm matches. Clone size appears in some rows only: once, few, many, or a class for an expanded clone.

j_gene: TRBJ2-7; d_gene: .; v_gene: TRBV5-1; abundance: .; CDR3nt: TGCGCCAGCAGTGGAGGGGGCGCGCGACGCGAGCAGTACTTC; CDR3aa: CASSGGGARREQYF
j_gene: TRBJ2-4; d_gene: TRBD1; v_gene: TRBV6-1; abundance: .; CDR3nt: TGTGCCAGCAGTGACAGAGGGGGACAGGGGTTATTACTAGCCAAAAACATTCAGTACTTC; CDR3aa: CASSDRGGQGLLLAKNIQYF
j_gene: TRBJ1-1; d_gene: .; v_gene: TRBV28; abundance: .; CDR3nt: TGTGCCAGCACCCGGTCGAACACTGAAGCTTTCTTT; CDR3aa: CASTRSNTEAFF
j_gene: TRBJ1-5; d_gene: .; v_gene: TRBV6-5; abundance: .; CDR3nt: TGTGCCAGCAGTTACTCTCCACAGGTCGGTCAGCCCCAGCATTTT; CDR3aa: CASSYSPQVGQPQHF
j_gene: TRBJ2-7; d_gene: .; v_gene: TRBV19; abundance: .; CDR3nt: TGTGCCAGTGGACGGGACAAACCTCCCTACGAGCAGTACTTC; CDR3aa: CASGRDKPPYEQYF
j_gene: TRBJ1-5; d_gene: TRBD1; v_gene: TRBV7-8; abundance: .; CDR3nt: TGTGCCAGCAGCTTAACTGGACAGGGGACCCAACCCCAGCATTTT; CDR3aa: CASSLTGQGTQPQHF
j_gene: TRBJ2-2; d_gene: .; v_gene: TRBV7-6; abundance: .; CDR3nt: TGTGCCAGCAGCTCGCAGGGGATAAGCACCGGGGAGCTGTTTTTT; CDR3aa: CASSSQGISTGELFF
j_gene: TRBJ1-2; d_gene: TRBD1; v_gene: TRBV7-3; abundance: .; CDR3nt: TGTGCCAGCAGCCCTCCAGGGGGTCGGGGTGGCTACACCTTC; CDR3aa: CASSPPGGRGGYTF
j_gene: TRBJ1-2; d_gene: .; v_gene: TRBV28; abundance: .; CDR3nt: TGTGCCAGCAGCCCGGGGGGGGGACCAGCAGTTGGCTACACCTTC; CDR3aa: CASSPGGGPAVGYTF
j_gene: TRBJ2-2; d_gene: .; v_gene: TRBV3-1/TRBV3-2; abundance: .; CDR3nt: TGTGCCAGCAGCCAACAGAACACCGGGGAGCTGTTTTTT; CDR3aa: CASSQQNTGELFF
j_gene: TRBJ1-5; d_gene: .; v_gene: TRBV19; abundance: .; CDR3nt: TGTGCCAGTAGTATAGACAGTGTGGGCAATCAGCCCCAGCATTTT; CDR3aa: CASSIDSVGNQPQHF
j_gene: TRBJ2-1; d_gene: TRBD2; v_gene: TRBV7-6; abundance: .; CDR3nt: TGTGCCAGCAGCTTAGGGCTAGCGGGAGGAGGCGGTGAGCAGTTCTTC; CDR3aa: CASSLGLAGGGGEQFF
j_gene: TRBJ2-5; d_gene: TRBD2; v_gene: TRBV7-8; abundance: .; CDR3nt: TGTGCCAGCAGACTCGGGACTAGCGGGAGTTGGGGGATTCTGGAGACCCAGTACTTC; CDR3aa: CASRLGTSGSWGILETQYF
j_gene: TRBJ2-7; d_gene: .; v_gene: TRBV5-6; abundance: few; CDR3nt: TGTGCCAGCAGCTTGGTATCGGGGTCCTACGAGCAGTACTTC; CDR3aa: CASSLVSGSYEQYF
j_gene: TRBJ2-3; d_gene: TRBD2; v_gene: TRBV7-3; abundance: .; CDR3nt: TGTGCCAGCAGCTCTCTAGCGGGACGCACAGATACGCAGTATTTT; CDR3aa: CASSSLAGRTDTQYF
j_gene: TRBJ1-5; d_gene: .; v_gene: TRBV28; abundance: .; CDR3nt: TGTGCCAGCAGACAGAGCAATCAGCCCCAGCATTTT; CDR3aa: CASRQSNQPQHF
j_gene: TRBJ2-1; d_gene: .; v_gene: TRBV14; abundance: once; CDR3nt: TGTGCCAGCAGCCAATTACGGGAGCAGTTCTTC; CDR3aa: CASSQLREQFF
j_gene: TRBJ1-1; d_gene: TRBD1; v_gene: TRBV29-1; abundance: .; CDR3nt: TGCAGCGGAGACAGGGGAGCGAACACTGAAGCTTTCTTT; CDR3aa: CSGDRGANTEAFF
j_gene: TRBJ2-3; d_gene: .; v_gene: TRBV2; abundance: .; CDR3nt: TGTGCCAGCAGTGCCTTCGGTAGCCCTAGCACAGATACGCAGTATTTT; CDR3aa: CASSAFGSPSTDTQYF
j_gene: TRBJ1-2; d_gene: TRBD1; v_gene: TRBV7-2; abundance: .; CDR3nt: TGTGCCAGCAGAGTCACAGGGGCGCGGGGCTACACCTTC; CDR3aa: CASRVTGARGYTF
j_gene: TRBJ2-2; d_gene: .; v_gene: TRBV12-3/TRBV12-4; abundance: .; CDR3nt: TGTGCCAGCAGCGTCAACAGGGTCGGGGAGCTGTTTTTT; CDR3aa: CASSVNRVGELFF
j_gene: TRBJ2-1; d_gene: TRBD2; v_gene: TRBV9; abundance: .; CDR3nt: TGTGCCAGCAGCGTAGGTTCTAGCGGGAGATGGAGCTCCTACAATGAGCAGTTCTTC; CDR3aa: CASSVGSSGRWSSYNEQFF
j_gene: TRBJ1-2; d_gene: .; v_gene: TRBV5-1; abundance: .; CDR3nt: TGCGCCAGCAGCTCCACAGGAGGGACGGGCGCCAGCCCCTATGGCTACACCTTC; CDR3aa: CASSSTGGTGASPYGYTF
j_gene: TRBJ1-2; d_gene: TRBD1; v_gene: TRBV11-2; abundance: .; CDR3nt: TGTGCCAGCAGCACCGGGACAGGGGATTTCTATGGCTACACCTTC; CDR3aa: CASSTGTGDFYGYTF
j_gene: TRBJ1-6; d_gene: .; v_gene: TRBV19; abundance: .; CDR3nt: TGTGCCAGTAAGGGGAATTCACCCCTCCACTTT; CDR3aa: CASKGNSPLHF
j_gene: TRBJ2-3; d_gene: TRBD2; v_gene: TRBV2; abundance: .; CDR3nt: TGTGCCAGCAGTGATTTTAGCGGGACTACTCCCGGCACAGATACGCAGTATTTT; CDR3aa: CASSDFSGTTPGTDTQYF
j_gene: TRBJ2-1; d_gene: TRBD2; v_gene: TRBV29-1; abundance: .; CDR3nt: TGCAGCGTACAGACTAGCGGGAACTCCTACAATGAGCAGTTCTTC; CDR3aa: CSVQTSGNSYNEQFF
j_gene: TRBJ1-6; d_gene: .; v_gene: TRBV28; abundance: .; CDR3nt: TGTGCCAGCAGTCCAGGGGTCCTGGGCTCACCCCTCCACTTT; CDR3aa: CASSPGVLGSPLHF
j_gene: TRBJ2-7; d_gene: TRBD2; v_gene: TRBV7-9; abundance: few; CDR3nt: TGTGCCAGCAGCCTCGGGGGGACGCCTACCTACGAGCAGTACTTC; CDR3aa: CASSLGGTPTYEQYF
j_gene: TRBJ2-3; d_gene: .; v_gene: TRBV10-1; abundance: once; CDR3nt: TGCGCCACCTCGAGCGGGTACACAGATACGCAGTATTTT; CDR3aa: CATSSGYTDTQYF
j_gene: TRBJ2-1; d_gene: TRBD2; v_gene: TRBV9; abundance: .; CDR3nt: TGTGCCAGCAGCCTAGCTAGCGGGAGGGCCATGGAGCAGTTCTTC; CDR3aa: CASSLASGRAMEQFF
j_gene: TRBJ2-1; d_gene: .; v_gene: TRBV28; abundance: few; CDR3nt: TGTGCCAGCAGTTTATCGCCAGGGACCTACAATGAGCAGTTCTTC; CDR3aa: CASSLSPGTYNEQFF
j_gene: TRBJ1-1; d_gene: .; v_gene: TRBV2; abundance: .; CDR3nt: TGTGCCAGCACCCTAGGGGGATGGTCTGAAGCTTTCTTT; CDR3aa: CASTLGGWSEAFF
j_gene: TRBJ2-5; d_gene: .; v_gene: TRBV10-3; abundance: .; CDR3nt: TGTGCCATCAGTGAGACAATCAGGGGACCACCGCCCCAAGAGACCCAGTACTTC; CDR3aa: CAISETIRGPPPQETQYF
j_gene: TRBJ2-1; d_gene: TRBD1; v_gene: TRBV4-1; abundance: .; CDR3nt: TGCGCCAGCAGCCAAGGGACAGGGAGTATTGAGCAGTTCTTC; CDR3aa: CASSQGTGSIEQFF
j_gene: TRBJ2-4; d_gene: .; v_gene: TRBV9; abundance: .; CDR3nt: TGTGCCAGCAGCGTGGGCGAATTTTCAATAGCCAAAAACATTCAGTACTTC; CDR3aa: CASSVGEFSIAKNIQYF
j_gene: TRBJ1-1; d_gene: TRBD1; v_gene: TRBV27; abundance: .; CDR3nt: TGTGCCAGCAGTTTCTCAGGACAGGGGCTTATGAACACTGAAGCTTTCTTT; CDR3aa: CASSFSGQGLMNTEAFF
j_gene: TRBJ1-1; d_gene: .; v_gene: TRBV5-1; abundance: .; CDR3nt: TGCGCCAGCAGCTACGGCGGGCCGGTCACTGAAGCTTTCTTT; CDR3aa: CASSYGGPVTEAFF
j_gene: TRBJ2-1; d_gene: .; v_gene: TRBV7-3; abundance: .; CDR3nt: TGTGCCAGCAGCGCGAACAGGGATGAGCAGTTCTTC; CDR3aa: CASSANRDEQFF
j_gene: TRBJ2-7; d_gene: TRBD1; v_gene: TRBV30; abundance: once; CDR3nt: TGTGCCTGGAGTAAGGGGACAGGGACCTACGAGCAGTACTTC; CDR3aa: CAWSKGTGTYEQYF
j_gene: TRBJ1-1; d_gene: .; v_gene: TRBV20-1; abundance: .; CDR3nt: TGCAGTGCGCACAGGGTTTCGGCTTTCTTT; CDR3aa: CSAHRVSAFF
j_gene: TRBJ2-4; d_gene: TRBD1; v_gene: TRBV14; abundance: once; CDR3nt: TGTGCCAGCAGCCAAGGACAGGGGGCAGGAAACATTCAGTACTTC; CDR3aa: CASSQGQGAGNIQYF